What follows are 8 T cell receptor beta chains derived from one specimen sequenced in a study of cytotoxic CD8 clonotypes in ibrutinib-treated CLL. TCRdb's table, derived via immunoSEQ multiplex PCR, lists solely in-frame clones and lacks some. The data show hundreds of thousands of clones, about 75% seen once. The source material was PBMCs, sampled after 12 months of ibrutinib treatment. These receptors all come from a human donor with chronic lymphocytic leukemia.

The CDR3 DNA is TGTGCCAGCAGCTCGGGGTGGGGAACTGGGGCCAACGTCCTGACTTTC. Protein: CASSSGWGTGANVLTF. The rearrangement joins TRBV7-2 to TRBJ2-6, with TRBD2 as a possible D gene (5 bases). V gave up 4 bases and J gave up 2 bases, with 12 bases separating them. CDR1 SGHTA and CDR2 FQGNSA come from the germline V gene. The CDR3 sequence is 16 residues long.

This clone was recorded many times. This chain connects TRBV29-1 to TRBJ1-4; 12 positions agree with TRBD1. Germline lookup yields CDR1 SQVTM and CDR2 ANQGSEA. The V gene end was trimmed by 6 bases and the J gene end by 12 bases; junction bases not matched to a gene: 11. The CDR3 spans 14 residues. In nucleotides, the CDR3 is TGCAGCGTCCACAGGCCCGGGACAGGGGGCGAACTGTTTTTT. This sequence encodes CSVHRPGTGGELFF.

This chain links TRBV11-2 with TRBJ1-1; D gene uncertain. The germline gives CDR1 SGHAT, CDR2 FQNNGV. The CDR3 runs to 13 residues. Trimming stripped 4 bases from V and 0 bases from J, with 6 bases between. In DNA form, the CDR3 reads TGTGCCAGCAGCTCCCAAATGAACACTGAAGCTTTCTTT. It is translated as CASSSQMNTEAFF.

The gene calls are TRBV6-6 and TRBJ2-7; 8 bases align to TRBD2. Germline V lookup: CDR1 MNHNY, CDR2 SVGAGI (reference sequence). The CDR3 is 14 residues long. The ends lost 3 bases at V and 4 bases at J; junction bases unmatched: 5. The CDR3 DNA reads as TGTGCCAGCAGTTATGGACTAGCTGTATACGAGCAGTACTTC. Translating gives CASSYGLAVYEQYF.

This chain connects TRBV30 to TRBJ1-4; no clear D. This CDR3 has 15 residues. Trimming took 0 bases from V and 1 from J, leaving 9 bases between them. CDR1 and CDR2 from the germline V gene are GTSNPN and SVGIG (reference sequence). For the CDR3, the DNA is TGTGCCTGGAGTGTAGGACTGGGAACTAATGAAAAACTGTTTTTT. Residues: CAWSVGLGTNEKLFF.

This chain joins TRBV10-2 and TRBJ1-5, with a possible D match to TRBD1 (6 bases). V shed 8 bases and J shed 0 bases, with 20 bases lying between them. The CDR3 is 17 residues long. In germline, CDR1 is WSHSY, CDR2 SAAADI. The CDR3 here is CASRRGAGGSSNQPQHF. As DNA, the CDR3 is TGCGCCAGCCGCAGGGGTGCCGGGGGATCTAGCAATCAGCCCCAGCATTTT.

A few counts support this clone. The CDR3 spells CASSLTSTYEQYF. CDR3 DNA sequence: TGCGCCAGCAGCTTGACTAGTACCTACGAGCAGTACTTC. The V and J genes are TRBV5-1 and TRBJ2-7; D possibly corresponds to TRBD2 (5 bases). The V gene's germline CDR1 is SGHRS and CDR2 YFSETQ. Trimming took 1 base from V and 2 from J, leaving 7 bases between them. CDR3 length equals 13 residues.

This clone appeared a few times. This chain joins TRBV6-5 and TRBJ1-5, with D perhaps TRBD1 (6 bases). V dropped 2 bases and J dropped 7 bases, with 15 bases sitting between them. The CDR3 has 15 residues. Per germline, CDR1 MNHEY and CDR2 SVGAGI. This chain's CDR3 is CASSYDQRGGQPQHF. For the CDR3, the DNA is TGTGCCAGCAGTTACGATCAGAGGGGGGGACAGCCCCAGCATTTT.